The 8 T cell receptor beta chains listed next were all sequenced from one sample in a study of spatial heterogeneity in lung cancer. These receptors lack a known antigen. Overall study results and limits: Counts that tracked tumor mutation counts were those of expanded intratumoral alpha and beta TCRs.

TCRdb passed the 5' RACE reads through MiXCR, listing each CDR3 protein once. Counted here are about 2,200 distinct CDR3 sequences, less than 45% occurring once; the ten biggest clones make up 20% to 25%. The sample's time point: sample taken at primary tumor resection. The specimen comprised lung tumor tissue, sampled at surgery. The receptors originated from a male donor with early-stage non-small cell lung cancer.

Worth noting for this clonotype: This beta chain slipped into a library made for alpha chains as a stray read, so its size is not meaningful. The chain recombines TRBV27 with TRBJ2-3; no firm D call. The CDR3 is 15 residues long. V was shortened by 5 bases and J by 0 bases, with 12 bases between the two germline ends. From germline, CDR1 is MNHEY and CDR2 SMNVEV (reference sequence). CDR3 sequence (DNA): TGTGCCAGCAGTCCCTTGCGAGCCAGCACAGATACGCAGTATTTT. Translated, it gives CASSPLRASTDTQYF.

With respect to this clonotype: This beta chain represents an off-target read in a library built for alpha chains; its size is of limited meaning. The CDR3 is CASSLGSARSYEQYF. In DNA, the CDR3 is TGTGCCAGCAGCTTAGGTTCCGCTCGTTCCTACGAGCAGTACTTC. The chain has TRBV7-9 and TRBJ2-7, with D uncertain. V was pared by 1 base and J by 1 base, with 11 bases between. This CDR3 is 15 amino acids long. Germline V gene data show CDR1 as SEHNR and CDR2 as FQNEAQ (reference sequence). The full variable domain, with the rest looked up from reference TRBV7-9 and TRBJ2-7, is DTGVSQNPRHKITKRGQNVTFRCDPISEHNRLYWYRQTLGQGPEFLTYFQNEAQLEKSRLLSDRFSAERPKGSFSTLEIQRTEQGDSAMYLCASSLGSARSYEQYFGPGTRLTVT.

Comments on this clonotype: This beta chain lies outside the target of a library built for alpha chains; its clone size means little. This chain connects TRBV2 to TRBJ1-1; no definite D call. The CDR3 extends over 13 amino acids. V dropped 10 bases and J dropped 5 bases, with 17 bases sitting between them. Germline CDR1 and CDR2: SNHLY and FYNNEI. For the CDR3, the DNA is TGTGCCACCATTACCCCGCGGTCAACTGAAGCTTTCTTT. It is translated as CATITPRSTEAFF. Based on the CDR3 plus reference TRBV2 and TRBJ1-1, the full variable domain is EPEVTQTPSHQVTQMGQEVILRCVPISNHLYFYWYRQILGQKVEFLVSFYNNEISEKSEIFDDQFSVERPDGSNFTLKIRSTKLEDSAMYFCATITPRSTEAFFGQGTRLTVV.

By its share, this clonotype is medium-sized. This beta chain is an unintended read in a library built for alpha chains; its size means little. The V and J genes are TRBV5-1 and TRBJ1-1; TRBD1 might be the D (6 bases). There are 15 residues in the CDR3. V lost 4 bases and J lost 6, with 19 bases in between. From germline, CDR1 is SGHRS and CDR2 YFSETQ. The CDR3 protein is CASSPSVSGGAEAFF. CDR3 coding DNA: TGCGCCAGCAGCCCCAGTGTATCGGGGGGCGCTGAAGCTTTCTTT.

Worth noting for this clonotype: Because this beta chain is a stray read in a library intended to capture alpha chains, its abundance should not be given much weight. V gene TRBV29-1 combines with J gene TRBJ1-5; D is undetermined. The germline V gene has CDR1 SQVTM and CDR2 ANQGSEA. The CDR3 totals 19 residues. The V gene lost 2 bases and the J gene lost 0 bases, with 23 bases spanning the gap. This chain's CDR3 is CSVEPVYSPAGFSNQPQHF. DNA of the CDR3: TGCAGCGTTGAACCGGTCTACAGTCCGGCGGGATTTAGCAATCAGCCCCAGCATTTT.

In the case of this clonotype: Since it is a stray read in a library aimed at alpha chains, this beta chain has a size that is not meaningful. The CDR3 region has the DNA TGTGCCAGCAGTGCATTTAACACTGAAGCTTTCTTT. It translates to CASSAFNTEAFF. This sequence joins TRBV7-9 and TRBJ1-1; D unclear. Trimming removed 6 bases at V and 2 bases at J, with 7 bases between. CDR3 length: 12 amino acids. From germline, CDR1 is SEHNR and CDR2 FQNEAQ (reference sequence).

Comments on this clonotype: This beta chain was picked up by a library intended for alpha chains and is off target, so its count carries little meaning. CDR3 protein: CASTPRGQALDIQYF. The CDR3 nucleotides read TGTGCCAGCACCCCCCGCGGACAGGCCCTAGACATTCAGTACTTC. This chain uses TRBV2 with TRBJ2-4, with 7 bases matching TRBD1. The V gene's germline CDR1 is SNHLY and CDR2 FYNNEI. V shed 7 bases, J shed 8 bases, and the junction held 14 bases outside the gene matches. The CDR3 covers 15 residues. The full variable domain, in which reference TRBV2 and TRBJ2-4 provide the parts outside the CDR3, is EPEVTQTPSHQVTQMGQEVILRCVPISNHLYFYWYRQILGQKVEFLVSFYNNEISEKSEIFDDQFSVERPDGSNFTLKIRSTKLEDSAMYFCASTPRGQALDIQYFGAGTRLSVL.

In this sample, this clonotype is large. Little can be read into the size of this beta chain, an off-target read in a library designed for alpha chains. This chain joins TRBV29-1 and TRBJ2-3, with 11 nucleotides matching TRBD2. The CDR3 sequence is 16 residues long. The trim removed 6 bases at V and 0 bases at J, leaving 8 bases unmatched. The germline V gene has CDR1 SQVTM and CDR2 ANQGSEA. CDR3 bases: TGCAGCGTCCGACAACGGACTAGCGGGAGCACAGATACGCAGTATTTT. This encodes CSVRQRTSGSTDTQYF.